Listed below are T cell receptor beta chains from one sample, sequenced in a study of cytomegalovirus exposure and HLA in healthy donors. Data came from immunoSEQ multiplex PCR; TCRdb stores just in-frame clones and leaves some out. Of 150,000 or so clones in the sample, roughly 78% were seen once. The material sequenced was PBMCs. The receptors derive from a young man in good health and CMV-seropositive. Both conserved end residues are part of each CDR3. Fields, in order: V gene, J gene, D gene, clone size, CDR3 DNA, CDR3 protein. The D gene is left open where the match is weak. Size tells how often a clone was seen (once, few, many) or the class of an expanded clone, and some rows leave it out.

TRBV2	TRBJ2-3	TRBD2	.	TGTGCCAGCAGTGGCAGACTAGCGGGAGCCGTCACAGATACGCAGTATTTT	CASSGRLAGAVTDTQYF
TRBV7-9	TRBJ2-7	.	.	TGTGCCAGCAGCTCGCCCCACAGGGTACCCTACGAGCAGTACTTC	CASSSPHRVPYEQYF
TRBV4-1	TRBJ2-5	TRBD1	.	TGCGCCACCTCGGACAGGAGGGAGACCCAGTACTTC	CATSDRRETQYF
TRBV28	TRBJ2-3	TRBD2	.	TGTGCCAGCAGTTTCGGGAGCGGGAGGGCCCCAGATACGCAGTATTTT	CASSFGSGRAPDTQYF
TRBV6-6	TRBJ1-4	.	.	TGTGCCAGCAGTTACGAGGGCTCGACTAATGAAAAACTGTTTTTT	CASSYEGSTNEKLFF
TRBV28	TRBJ2-1	.	once	TGTGCCAGCAGTTTGGTTCTGGCCGCCGGGTCTAATGAGCAGTTCTTC	CASSLVLAAGSNEQFF
TRBV7-6	TRBJ1-1	.	.	TGTGCCAGCAGCGAAGGACAGACCACTGAAGCTTTCTTT	CASSEGQTTEAFF
TRBV28	TRBJ2-7	TRBD2	.	TGTGCCAGCAGTTATAGCGGGAGTAAGGTCGAGCAGTACTTC	CASSYSGSKVEQYF
TRBV14	TRBJ1-2	.	few	TGTGCCAGCAGCCAAGCGGATCTGGCAGGGGTAAATGGCTACACCTTC	CASSQADLAGVNGYTF
TRBV6-6	TRBJ2-1	.	few	TGTGCCAGCAGTTCCGGCGGGGCAAATGAGCAGTTCTTC	CASSSGGANEQFF
TRBV5-1	TRBJ2-2	.	.	TGCGCCAGCAGCTCACAGGATGGCGGGGAGCTGTTTTTT	CASSSQDGGELFF
TRBV27	TRBJ2-7	TRBD1	.	TGTGCCAGCAGTTTAGTCGGGACAGGTCACCACGAGCAGTACTTC	CASSLVGTGHHEQYF
TRBV5-5	TRBJ2-7	.	.	TGTGCCAGCAGCTTGAGTTTCCAGACTACCTACGAGCAGTACTTC	CASSLSFQTTYEQYF
TRBV19	TRBJ1-1	TRBD1	.	TGTGCCAGTAGTAACCTCTATACCGGACAGGCACTTGAAGCTTTCTTT	CASSNLYTGQALEAFF
TRBV5-1	TRBJ1-6	.	.	TGCGCCAGCAGCTTCGACAGGCTAGATTCACCCCTCCACTTT	CASSFDRLDSPLHF